Following are 19 T cell receptor beta chains from one sample sequenced in a study of metastatic and nonmetastatic thyroid tumors (dated by TCRdb to the early 2020s). Before undergoing thyroid surgery, none of the patients had been given any kind of treatment. Library preparation employed PCR. Data came from an Illumina HiSeq 4000. TCRdb trimmed public reads at Q25 via fastp, called clones via MiXCR and kept in-frame beta chains. Recorded for this sample are 15,000 to 20,000 clones; about 20% of them occurred a single time. About 8.1% of the sample belongs to the ten largest clones. Material: adjacent normal tissue. All receptors come from a female donor with papillary thyroid cancer or a benign thyroid nodule (not recorded which). Some clones in this sample may be carry-over from other donors' samples.

With respect to this clone: At one of its ends the junction is not consistent with the germline gene, which may arise from a read error. The CDR3 bases are TGTGCCAGCGATGGCGCGGGGCGAGGCACATATACGCAGTATTTT. Its translation: CASDGAGRGTYTQYF. This rearrangement joins TRBV27 to TRBJ2-3, with D possibly TRBD2 on 6 matching bases. CDR1 MNHEY and CDR2 SMNVEV come from the germline V gene (reference sequence). The CDR3 has 15 residues.

The chain uses TRBV28 and TRBJ1-5; TRBD1 is a possible D gene (5 bases). Trimming removed 5 bases at V and 9 bases at J, with 20 bases between. Germline-derived CDR1 and CDR2 are MDHEN and SYDVKM. CDR3 length: 15 residues. The CDR3 region has the DNA TGTGCCAGCAGTCGCCCCTGGACATGTTATCGGCCCCAGCATTTT. Its protein product is CASSRPWTCYRPQHF.

The J gene is TRBJ1-2, the V gene TRBV28, with 7 bases matching TRBD1. Germline assignment: CDR1 MDHEN and CDR2 SYDVKM. CDR3 size: 14 residues. The V gene end was trimmed by 4 bases and the J gene end by 4 bases; junction bases not matched to a gene: 6. DNA of the CDR3: TGTGCCAGCAGTTCCAGGGGGGTTGTCTATGGCTACACCTTC. Residues: CASSSRGVVYGYTF.

The chain has TRBV6-2 or TRBV6-3 and TRBJ1-6; D gene unclear. In germline, CDR1 is MNHEY, CDR2 SVGEGT. Between the trimmed V and J ends, which lost 0 bases and 10 bases, there was a span of 13 bases. The CDR3 runs to 15 residues. The DNA of the CDR3 is TGTGCCAGCAGTTACTCGGCGGGCAATATCTCACCCCTCCACTTT. This gives the protein CASSYSAGNISPLHF.

This clone was found a few times. The chain recombines TRBV28 with TRBJ2-7; TRBD2 agrees at 7 bases. Germline V gives CDR1 MDHEN, CDR2 SYDVKM. The CDR3 has 15 amino acids. V lost 7 bases, J lost 1 base, and 10 bases stayed unmatched. This CDR3 reads CASTPSPGGSYEQYF. The CDR3 DNA reads TGTGCCAGCACCCCCAGCCCGGGAGGTTCCTACGAGCAGTACTTC.

This clone was recorded once. Germline and junction disagree at one end, which may indicate a read error. V and J are TRBV9 and TRBJ2-2; 10 bases fit TRBD2. Germline V gene sequence: CDR1 SGDLS, CDR2 YYNGEE. The CDR3 extends over 17 amino acids. Written as DNA, the CDR3 is TGTGCCAGCATCGTGTCAGCGGGAGGGCCGAACACCGGGGAGCTGTTCTTT. It yields the protein CASIVSAGGPNTGELFF.

V usage is TRBV7-2 and J usage is TRBJ1-3; D gene unclear. The CDR3 is made up of 15 amino acids. CDR1 and CDR2 from the germline V gene are SGHTA and FQGNSA. The V and J ends lost 5 bases and 3 bases respectively, with 14 bases between them. The CDR3 nucleotides read TGTGCCAGCAGCCCCCAGTGGGGAATTGGAAACACCATATATTTT. Translated: CASSPQWGIGNTIYF.

By share, this clone ranks as medium-sized. The V and J genes are TRBV7-3 and TRBJ2-7; the match to TRBD2 covers 12 bases. J was trimmed by 5 bases and V by 5 bases; bases with no gene match: 7. Germline V lookup: CDR1 SGHTA, CDR2 FQGTGA. The CDR3 runs 15 residues. The CDR3 loop is CASSPRLAGVHEQYF. The CDR3 DNA is TGTGCCAGCAGCCCGAGACTAGCGGGAGTCCACGAGCAGTACTTC.

The chain recombines TRBV6-1 with TRBJ1-4, with D uncertain. CDR1 and CDR2 (germline): MNHNS, SASEGT. V was trimmed by 3 bases and J by 8 bases, leaving 10 bases between them. The CDR3 sequence is 13 residues long. The chain's CDR3 is CASSESEGEKLFF. The DNA for the CDR3 is TGTGCCAGCAGTGAGTCGGAAGGAGAAAAACTGTTTTTT.

The table lists this clone with many counts. The CDR3 sequence: CASSQGLAADEQFF. CDR3 DNA sequence: TGCGCCAGCAGCCAGGGACTAGCGGCCGATGAGCAGTTCTTC. The chain carries TRBV4-3 and TRBJ2-1; 11 nucleotides line up with TRBD2. CDR3 size: 14 residues. The J segment lost 8 bases and the V segment lost 3 bases, leaving 3 bases of the junction unmatched. Germline V gives CDR1 LGHNA, CDR2 YSLEER.

With respect to this clone: The sample contains more than one DNA sequence encoding this CDR3. The chain joins TRBV6-1 to TRBJ2-2, with a tentative D call TRBD2 (7 bases). The CDR3 sequence is 15 residues long. The germline gives CDR1 MNHNS, CDR2 SASEGT. Between the trimmed V and J ends, which lost 2 bases and 8 bases, there was a span of 15 bases. The CDR3 DNA is TGTGCCAGCAGTGAATCCCCGGGGGGCCGGGGGGAGCTGTTTTTT. Translated, it gives CASSESPGGRGELFF.

The chain has TRBV11-2 and TRBJ2-7, with D uncertain. CDR1 SGHAT and CDR2 FQNNGV come from the germline V gene. V was shortened by 5 bases and J by 3 bases, with 20 bases between the two germline ends. There are 16 residues in the CDR3. This CDR3 is CASSPFVAVLIYEQYF. The CDR3 DNA is TGTGCCAGCAGCCCGTTCGTTGCGGTGCTGATCTACGAGCAGTACTTC.

This chain joins TRBV20-1 and TRBJ2-5, with 9 bases fitting TRBD1. V lost 5 bases, J lost 4 bases, and 8 bases stayed unmatched. The CDR3 covers 14 residues. Germline values: CDR1 DFQATT, CDR2 SNEGSKA (reference sequence). CDR3 bases: TGCAGTGCTCCGGGACAGGGTTTCGGAGAGACCCAGTACTTC. This translates into CSAPGQGFGETQYF.

This clone has just a few counts. The rearrangement joins TRBV6-1 to TRBJ2-5; weak D call: TRBD2 (6 bases). Trimming left V 2 bases short and J 8 bases short, with 9 bases between. This CDR3 has 12 residues. The V gene's germline CDR1 is MNHNS and CDR2 SASEGT. CDR3 region: CASSELGGTQYF. Written as DNA, the CDR3 is TGTGCCAGCAGTGAATTGGGAGGAACCCAGTACTTC.

This sequence joins TRBV28 and TRBJ1-4; D gene ambiguous. In germline, CDR1 is MDHEN, CDR2 SYDVKM. V lost 3 bases, J lost 5 bases, and 4 bases lay in between. This CDR3 is 12 amino acids long. The CDR3 bases are TGTGCCAGCAGTTTTTTGAATGAAAAACTGTTTTTT. Translating it yields CASSFLNEKLFF.

This chain joins TRBV28 and TRBJ1-5; possibly TRBD1 for D (6 bases). Germline assignment: CDR1 MDHEN and CDR2 SYDVKM. V shed 6 bases and J shed 11 bases, with 11 bases lying between them. The CDR3 has 11 amino acids. CDR3 DNA sequence: TGTGCCAGCAGAAGGGGGGGTTCCCAGCATTTT. Translating it yields CASRRGGSQHF.

By proportion, this clone is medium-sized. The chain recombines TRBV6-6 with TRBJ2-3; 8 nucleotides agree with TRBD2. Germline V gene data show CDR1 as MNHNY and CDR2 as SVGAGI (reference sequence). This CDR3 has 17 residues. V shed 5 bases, J shed 2 bases, and the junction held 12 bases outside the gene matches. CDR3 nucleotide sequence: TGTGCCAGCAGTATTAGCGGGACGGGGTCGTACACAGATACGCAGTATTTT. As protein: CASSISGTGSYTDTQYF.

The chain is built from TRBV28 and TRBJ2-3; 9 positions match TRBD1. The CDR3 has 15 amino acids. Trimming removed 10 bases from V and 6 bases from J; junction bases left unmatched: 14. Per germline, CDR1 MDHEN and CDR2 SYDVKM. CDR3 nucleotides: TGTGCCACTGTCGACAGGGGGAGCTACCAGGATACGCAGTATTTT. As protein: CATVDRGSYQDTQYF.

The chain is built from TRBV27 and TRBJ2-2, with 7 bases aligning to TRBD1. Germline V CDR1 and CDR2: MNHEY, SMNVEV (reference sequence). The CDR3 is 16 amino acids. CDR3 region: CVIKTSGTVPTGELFF. CDR3 in DNA: TGTGTCATCAAAACCTCCGGGACAGTTCCCACCGGGGAGCTGTTTTTT.